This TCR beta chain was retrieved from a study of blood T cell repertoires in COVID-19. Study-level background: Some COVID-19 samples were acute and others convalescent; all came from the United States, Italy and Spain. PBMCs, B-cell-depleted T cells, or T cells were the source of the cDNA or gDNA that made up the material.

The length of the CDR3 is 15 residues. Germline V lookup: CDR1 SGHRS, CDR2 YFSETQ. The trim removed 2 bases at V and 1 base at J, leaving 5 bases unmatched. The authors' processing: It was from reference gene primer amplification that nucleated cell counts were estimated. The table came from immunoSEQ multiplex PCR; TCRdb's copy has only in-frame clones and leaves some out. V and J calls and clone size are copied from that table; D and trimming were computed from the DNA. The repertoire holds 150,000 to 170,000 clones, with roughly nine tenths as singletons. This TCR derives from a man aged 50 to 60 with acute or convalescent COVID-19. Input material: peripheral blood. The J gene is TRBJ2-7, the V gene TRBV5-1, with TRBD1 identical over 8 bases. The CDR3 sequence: CASSFGTGLSYEQYF. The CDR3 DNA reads TGCGCCAGCAGCTTTGGGACAGGCCTTTCCTACGAGCAGTACTTC.